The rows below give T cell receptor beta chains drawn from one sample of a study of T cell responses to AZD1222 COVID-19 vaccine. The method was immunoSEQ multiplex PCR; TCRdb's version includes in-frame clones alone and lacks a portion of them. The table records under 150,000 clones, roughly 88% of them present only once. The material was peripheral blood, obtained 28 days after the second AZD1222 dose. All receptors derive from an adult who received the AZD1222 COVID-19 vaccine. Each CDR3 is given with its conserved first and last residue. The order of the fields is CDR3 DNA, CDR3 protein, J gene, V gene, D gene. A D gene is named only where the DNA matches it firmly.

TGCGCCAGCGAAGAACTAGCGGGGGGCAATGAGCAGTTCTTC CASEELAGGNEQFF TRBJ2-1 TRBV10-2 TRBD2
TGTGCCAGCAGTTTATCCAGGGCTGGAAACACCATATATTTT CASSLSRAGNTIYF TRBJ1-3 TRBV27 -
TGTGCCAGCAGAACCCCCCGACAGGGTTTGGAAAAACTGTTTTTT CASRTPRQGLEKLFF TRBJ1-4 TRBV6-4 TRBD1
TGTGCCAGCAGCTTAGCGATTGGACTCCCGGGGGGCGAGACCCAGTACTTC CASSLAIGLPGGETQYF TRBJ2-5 TRBV7-2 -
TGTGCCAGCGGGTTAGCGGGGGGCTACAATGAGCAGTTCTTC CASGLAGGYNEQFF TRBJ2-1 TRBV3-1/TRBV3-2 TRBD2
TGTGCCAGTCAAAGCTCGGGACAGGGGCGGGTCCATGAGCAGTTCTTC CASQSSGQGRVHEQFF TRBJ2-1 TRBV18 TRBD1
TGTGCCAGCAGTTACTCAAGTTCCCGTACGAACACTGAAGCTTTCTTT CASSYSSSRTNTEAFF TRBJ1-1 TRBV6-5 -
TGTGCCAGCAGCCCGGGGTTAATCTCCTACAATGAGCAGTTCTTC CASSPGLISYNEQFF TRBJ2-1 TRBV9 -
TGTGCTAGCAGTGGATGGCGCATGAGCTCCTACGAGCAGTACTTC CASSGWRMSSYEQYF TRBJ2-7 TRBV7-7 -
TGCGCCAGCAGCCAAGAAACTGGAAACAGGGCGAATCAGCCCCAGCATTTT CASSQETGNRANQPQHF TRBJ1-5 TRBV4-3 -
TGTGCCAGCAGCCGCAACCACGGGTCTGGAAACACCATATATTTT CASSRNHGSGNTIYF TRBJ1-3 TRBV4-2 -
TGTGCCAGCAGTTTGGCGGCGGGGGGGCTGTCAGATACGCAGTATTTT CASSLAAGGLSDTQYF TRBJ2-3 TRBV27 TRBD2
TGTGCCAGCAGTACCCCTCCAGGGTGGGCCAACACTGAAGCTTTCTTT CASSTPPGWANTEAFF TRBJ1-1 TRBV6-2/TRBV6-3 -
TGTGCCAGCAGCCCAACCGGGACAGGGGGTACCTACGAGCAGTACTTC CASSPTGTGGTYEQYF TRBJ2-7 TRBV11-2 TRBD1
TGTGCCAGCAGTGTCAACCTTGGGGAGACCCAGTACTTC CASSVNLGETQYF TRBJ2-5 TRBV6-4 -
TGTGCCAGCAGCCCCCCTAGCACAGATACGCAGTATTTT CASSPPSTDTQYF TRBJ2-3 TRBV7-2 -
TGTGCCAGCCGGGGAGAGACCCAGTACTTC CASRGETQYF TRBJ2-5 TRBV2 -